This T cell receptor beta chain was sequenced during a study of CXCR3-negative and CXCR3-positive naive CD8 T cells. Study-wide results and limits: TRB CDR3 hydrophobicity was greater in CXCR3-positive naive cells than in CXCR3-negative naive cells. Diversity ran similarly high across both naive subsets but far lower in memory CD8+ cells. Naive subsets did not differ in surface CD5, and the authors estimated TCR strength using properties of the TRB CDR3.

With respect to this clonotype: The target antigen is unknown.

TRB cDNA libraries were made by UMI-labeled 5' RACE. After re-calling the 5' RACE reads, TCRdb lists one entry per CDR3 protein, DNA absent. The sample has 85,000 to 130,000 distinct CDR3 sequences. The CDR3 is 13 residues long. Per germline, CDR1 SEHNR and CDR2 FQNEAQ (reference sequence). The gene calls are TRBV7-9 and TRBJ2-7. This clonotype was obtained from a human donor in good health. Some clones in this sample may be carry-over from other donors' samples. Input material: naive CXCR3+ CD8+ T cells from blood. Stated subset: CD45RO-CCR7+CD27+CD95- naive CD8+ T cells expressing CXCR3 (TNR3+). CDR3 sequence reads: CASSKEVSYEQYF. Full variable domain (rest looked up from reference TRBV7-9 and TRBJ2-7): DTGVSQNPRHKITKRGQNVTFRCDPISEHNRLYWYRQTLGQGPEFLTYFQNEAQLEKSRLLSDRFSAERPKGSFSTLEIQRTEQGDSAMYLCASSKEVSYEQYFGPGTRLTVT.